Below are 9 T cell receptor beta chains sequenced from a single sample in a study of blood T cell repertoires in COVID-19. Only in-frame clones appear in the TCRdb table, and some are missing; sequencing was by immunoSEQ multiplex PCR. The repertoire holds some 240,000 clones, with just under 85% as singletons. Sequenced sample: peripheral blood. These receptors were collected from a woman of 80 years or more with acute or convalescent COVID-19.

The rearrangement uses TRBV27 and TRBJ1-2, with TRBD1 matching 8 bases. The CDR3 covers 14 residues. Trimming cost V 6 bases and J 3 bases; bases outside gene matches: 6. Per germline, CDR1 MNHEY and CDR2 SMNVEV (reference sequence). The CDR3 sequence is CASRRRDRYYGYTF. The CDR3 nucleotides are TGTGCCAGCAGGCGCCGGGACAGGTACTATGGCTACACCTTC.

This chain connects TRBV19 to TRBJ1-5; D not certain. This CDR3 comprises 15 residues. The V end was cut by 1 base, the J end by 0 bases, with 7 bases between. Germline CDR1 reads LNHDA; CDR2 reads SQIVND (reference sequence). CDR3 residues: CASSIAQTSNQPQHF. Here the CDR3 DNA reads TGTGCCAGTAGTATAGCACAGACTAGCAATCAGCCCCAGCATTTT. Combining the CDR3 with reference TRBV19 and TRBJ1-5 gives the whole variable domain DGGITQSPKYLFRKEGQNVTLSCEQNLNHDAMYWYRQDPGQGLRLIYYSQIVNDFQKGDIAEGYSVSREKKESFPLTVTSAQKNPTAFYLCASSIAQTSNQPQHFGDGTRLSIL.

The table lists this clone with a count of one. The V gene is TRBV5-5, the J gene TRBJ2-7; possibly TRBD2 for D (7 bases). V lost 7 bases to trimming and J lost 5 bases, with 16 bases between them. Germline CDR1 reads SGHKS; CDR2 reads YYEKEE (reference sequence). The CDR3 is 13 residues long. In nucleotides, the CDR3 is TGTGCCAGCGGTTTCACGGGGGGCCACGAGCAGTACTTC. Its protein product is CASGFTGGHEQYF.

V gene TRBV25-1 combines with J gene TRBJ2-7; the D gene is possibly TRBD1 (5 bases). Trimming shortened V by 5 bases and J by 0 bases, and 11 bases separated the two germline ends. CDR1 is MGHDK and CDR2 is SYGVNS in the germline V gene. The CDR3 is made up of 14 amino acids. CDR3 nucleotides: TGTGCCAGCAGTAAGGCGCAGGGCTCCTACGAGCAGTACTTC. Translated: CASSKAQGSYEQYF.

This chain links TRBV7-6 with TRBJ2-1, with D perhaps matching TRBD1 (5 bases). The V gene lost 4 bases and the J gene lost 7 bases, with 17 bases spanning the gap. The CDR3 contains 15 residues. CDR1 and CDR2 (germline): SGHVS, FNYEAQ. CDR3 amino acids: CASSSPTRVGNEQFF. The CDR3 DNA sequence: TGTGCCAGCAGCTCCCCGACCAGGGTCGGTAATGAGCAGTTCTTC.

This CDR3 is CASSSLDRGETQYF. CDR3 nucleotides: TGCGCCAGCAGCTCGCTCGACAGGGGTGAGACCCAGTACTTC. The genes are TRBV5-1 and TRBJ2-5, with TRBD1 matching 8 bases. The V and J ends lost 3 bases and 5 bases, in that order; junction bases with no gene match: 6. The CDR3 covers 14 residues. The germline V gene has CDR1 SGHRS and CDR2 YFSETQ.

The chain combines TRBV9 with TRBJ2-6; D gene uncertain. This CDR3 is 14 amino acids long. CDR1 is SGDLS and CDR2 is YYNGEE in the germline V gene. V was trimmed by 0 bases and J by 2 bases, leaving 3 bases between them. CDR3 sequence reads: CASSVVAGANVLTF. Here the CDR3 DNA reads TGTGCCAGCAGCGTAGTCGCTGGGGCCAACGTCCTGACTTTC.

The genes are TRBV7-2 and TRBJ2-3, with a weak D call TRBD1 (5 bases). The CDR3 runs 17 residues. In germline, CDR1 is SGHTA, CDR2 FQGNSA. V dropped 1 base and J dropped 5 bases, with 19 bases sitting between them. The CDR3 bases are TGTGCCAGCAGCTTAGGGGGCCTGGGGTCCCGCGGAGATACGCAGTATTTT. Translated: CASSLGGLGSRGDTQYF.

The V gene is TRBV24-1, the J gene TRBJ2-1, with TRBD2 as a possible D gene (5 bases). The CDR3 sequence is 17 residues long. CDR1 KGHDR and CDR2 SFDVKD come from the germline V gene. V was clipped by 5 bases and J by 4 bases, with 20 bases between them. The DNA for the CDR3 is TGTGCCACCAGTGGGAGGAGGCCCACCGGCGATTACAATGAGCAGTTCTTC. Amino acid sequence: CATSGRRPTGDYNEQFF.